This T cell receptor beta chain was recorded in a study of circulating CD8 cells and anti-PD-1 response in melanoma. Study background: Nivolumab was given intravenously at 3 mg/kg every 2 weeks. Six of 13 patients had prior targeted therapy or immunotherapy; seven did not. Study observations and caveats: PD-1 and DPOS subsets showed similar, higher clonality than DNEG.

Using roughly 14 ng of total RNA, TCR libraries were made with the QIAseq Immune Repertoire TCR panel. TCRdb itself ran the reads through MiXCR, one entry per CDR3 protein. The data hold 950 to 1,500 distinct CDR3 sequences, with over 8.5% observed a single time. Comment on this clonotype: What it binds is not known. A read error may account for a junction end that differs from germline.

The germline CDR1 and CDR2 sequences are SGHVS and FQNEAQ. CDR3 length: 13 residues. Four subsets defined by PD-1 and/or TIGIT were sorted from live CD3+CD8+TCRalphabeta+ cells. The sample consisted of CD8+ T cells from PBMCs, taken at baseline or after one month of anti-PD-1 therapy (not recorded which). V gene TRBV7-8 combines with J gene TRBJ2-7; TRBD1 aligns across 11 bases. The TCR sequence derives from a human donor with melanoma. CDR3 coding DNA: TGTGCCAGCAGCTTAGAGTGGGACAGGGGGGAGAACTTC. As protein: CASSLEWDRGENF.